Below are 30 T cell receptor beta chains sequenced from a single sample in a study of shared clonotypes between healthy human individuals. Sequencing used immunoSEQ multiplex PCR; TCRdb keeps in-frame clones, though not all of them. The table lists fewer than 1.6 million clones, 98% of them singletons. Sequenced input: naive CD4+ T cells sorted from blood. The subset: CD45RA+ positively selected. All receptors derive from a man aged 25 to 40 in good health.

V and J are TRBV10-2 and TRBJ2-7; no clear D gene. CDR3 size: 15 residues. From germline, CDR1 is WSHSY and CDR2 SAAADI. The V end lost 2 bases, the J end lost 1 base, and 12 bases lay between the germline ends. This CDR3 reads CASSERETVSYEQYF. The CDR3 region has the DNA TGCGCCAGCAGTGAGAGAGAAACAGTGTCCTACGAGCAGTACTTC.

The chain is built from TRBV11-3 and TRBJ2-1, with TRBD2 matching 10 bases. Germline CDR1 is SGHNT and CDR2 is YENEEA. There are 15 residues in the CDR3. V was pared by 2 bases and J by 4 bases, with 2 bases of the junction left unmatched. Here the CDR3 reads CASSLRTSGYNEQFF. The CDR3 DNA follows: TGTGCCAGCAGCTTACGGACTAGCGGTTACAATGAGCAGTTCTTC.

V and J are TRBV2 and TRBJ2-7; perhaps D is TRBD1 or TRBD2 (5 bases each). The V end was cut by 6 bases, the J end by 2 bases, with 14 bases between. The CDR3 covers 14 residues. The germline gives CDR1 SNHLY, CDR2 FYNNEI. In DNA form, the CDR3 reads TGTGCCAGCAGACTAAATGGGGGTCCCTACGAGCAGTACTTC. Protein product: CASRLNGGPYEQYF.

This chain links TRBV11-2 with TRBJ2-7; 7 bases fit TRBD2. Germline CDR1 SGHAT, CDR2 FQNNGV. This CDR3 has 13 residues. V was pared by 4 bases and J by 6 bases, with 6 bases of the junction left unmatched. The CDR3 bases are TGTGCCAGCAGCTATCGGGGGGACTTCGAGCAGTACTTC. Translation gives CASSYRGDFEQYF.

This clone turned up a few times. The chain has TRBV11-3 and TRBJ2-2; 8 positions agree with TRBD1. Germline CDR1 is SGHNT and CDR2 is YENEEA. This CDR3 spans 14 amino acids. V lost 3 bases and J lost 7; bases outside the gene matches: 4. CDR3 region: CASSFDRGVGELFF. CDR3 DNA: TGTGCCAGCAGCTTCGACAGGGGTGTCGGGGAGCTGTTTTTT.

The chain is built from TRBV19 and TRBJ1-5, with 9 nucleotides matching TRBD1. CDR3 length: 14 residues. J lost 4 bases, V lost 4 bases, and 2 bases had no gene match. CDR1 LNHDA and CDR2 SQIVND come from the germline V gene (reference sequence). CDR3 bases: TGTGCCAGTAGTAGGGACAGGGTGAATCAGCCCCAGCATTTT. Its translation: CASSRDRVNQPQHF.

This clone has just one count. The chain uses TRBV11-2 and TRBJ1-1; D might be TRBD1 (5 bases). Germline CDR1 SGHAT, CDR2 FQNNGV. Trimming pared 4 bases from V and 3 bases from J, leaving 12 bases between. The CDR3 is made up of 14 amino acids. The CDR3 sequence is CASSWDVGDTEAFF. The CDR3 DNA follows: TGTGCCAGCAGCTGGGACGTCGGGGACACTGAAGCTTTCTTT.

DNA of the CDR3: TGTGCCAGCAGCGGCGACAGGGGGCAGGGGGAGACCCAGTACTTC. This sequence encodes CASSGDRGQGETQYF. The chain links TRBV2 to TRBJ2-5, with 10 bases fitting TRBD1. This CDR3 is built from 15 residues. V shed 6 bases, J shed 5 bases, and the junction held 9 bases outside the gene matches. The germline V gene encodes CDR1 SNHLY and CDR2 FYNNEI.

V gene TRBV9 combines with J gene TRBJ1-1; D uncertain. The CDR3 contains 17 residues. Germline CDR1 is SGDLS and CDR2 is YYNGEE. The V gene lost 0 bases and the J gene lost 4 bases, with 19 bases spanning the gap. In DNA form, the CDR3 reads TGTGCCAGCAGCGTAGCTCTAGAGTTCGGGGATGGCACTGAAGCTTTCTTT. Protein product: CASSVALEFGDGTEAFF.

On this clone: At the DNA level, this CDR3 is encoded by other sequences in the same sample as well. The chain is built from TRBV9 and TRBJ2-3; no definite D call. The CDR3 loop spans 16 amino acids. Trimming stripped 0 bases from V and 0 bases from J, with 11 bases between. Germline-derived CDR1 and CDR2 are SGDLS and YYNGEE. This CDR3 reads CASSVVGTHSTDTQYF. Here the CDR3 DNA reads TGTGCCAGCAGCGTAGTGGGCACCCACAGCACAGATACGCAGTATTTT.

The CDR3 sequence is CASSFYFGTTYTEAFF. In DNA form, the CDR3 reads TGTGCCAGCAGTTTTTACTTTGGTACAACGTACACTGAAGCTTTCTTT. V usage is TRBV28 and J usage is TRBJ1-1; D is uncertain. The germline V gene encodes CDR1 MDHEN and CDR2 SYDVKM. The CDR3 is 16 residues long. The ends were cut back, 3 bases at V and 3 bases at J, with 17 bases in the middle.

V usage is TRBV15 and J usage is TRBJ1-2; the match to TRBD1 covers 8 bases. The germline CDR1 and CDR2 sequences are LNHNV and YYDKDF (reference sequence). The CDR3 consists of 13 residues. The V segment lost 3 bases and the J segment 7 bases; nucleotides outside the gene matches: 4. In DNA, the CDR3 is TGTGCCACCAGCAGGGGACAGGACATTGGCTACACCTTC. Its protein is CATSRGQDIGYTF.

This clone has more than one count but fewer than ten. This sequence joins TRBV7-9 and TRBJ2-1; 8 nucleotides match TRBD2. V gave up 6 bases and J gave up 2 bases; unmatched junction bases: 12. This CDR3 spans 17 amino acids. Germline-derived CDR1 and CDR2 are SEHNR and FQNEAQ (reference sequence). In DNA, the CDR3 is TGTGCCAGCAGTCAAATAATAGCGGGACCCACCTACAATGAGCAGTTCTTC. It codes for CASSQIIAGPTYNEQFF.

CDR3: CASSGTSGSYEQFF. The CDR3 nucleotides read TGTGCCAGCAGCGGGACTAGCGGGAGCTATGAGCAGTTCTTC. This chain uses TRBV5-4 with TRBJ2-1; TRBD2 agrees at 14 bases. Trimming removed 4 bases from V and 8 bases from J; junction bases left unmatched: 2. CDR3 length: 14 amino acids. Germline values: CDR1 SGHNT, CDR2 YYREEE (reference sequence).

The chain is built from TRBV7-8 and TRBJ2-7, with 9 bases identical to TRBD2. Germline V CDR1 and CDR2: SGHVS, FQNEAQ. The junction had 11 bases not matched to a gene; V was cut back by 1 base and J by 7 bases. This CDR3 is 16 amino acids long. CDR3 in amino acids: CASSLGSGRYVGEQYF. The CDR3 nucleotides read TGTGCCAGCAGCTTAGGTAGCGGGAGATATGTGGGGGAGCAGTACTTC.

The chain is built from TRBV28 and TRBJ2-3, with D unresolved. Germline values: CDR1 MDHEN, CDR2 SYDVKM. The length of the CDR3 is 14 residues. Trimming cost V 1 base and J 5 bases, with 10 bases left between them. CDR3 region: CASSLSPSQDTQYF. CDR3 coding DNA: TGTGCCAGCAGTTTATCCCCGAGTCAAGATACGCAGTATTTT.

The chain carries TRBV11-2 and TRBJ2-3; 7 bases match TRBD2. The V segment lost 5 bases and the J segment 2 bases; nucleotides outside the gene matches: 10. CDR3 length: 16 residues. Germline lookup yields CDR1 SGHAT and CDR2 FQNNGV. The CDR3 protein is CASSAVWGGPTDTQYF. DNA for the CDR3: TGTGCCAGCAGCGCCGTTTGGGGAGGGCCCACAGATACGCAGTATTTT.

This rearrangement joins TRBV28 to TRBJ2-7, with 7 bases fitting TRBD2. V gave up 5 bases and J gave up 7 bases; unmatched junction bases: 5. The CDR3 totals 12 residues. Germline CDR1 is MDHEN and CDR2 is SYDVKM. CDR3 sequence (DNA): TGTGCCAGCAGTGTAGCGGGTCGGGAGCAGTACTTC. Protein sequence: CASSVAGREQYF.

The chain couples TRBV7-2 to TRBJ1-4; no reliable D call. The CDR3 consists of 14 residues. Germline CDR1 reads SGHTA; CDR2 reads FQGNSA. Trimming took off 6 bases at V and 7 bases at J, with 15 bases between the two ends. The CDR3 is CASSPTEASEKLFF. CDR3 nucleotides: TGTGCCAGCAGTCCGACTGAGGCGAGTGAAAAACTGTTTTTT.

J is TRBJ2-2 and V is TRBV5-1; D call uncertain. The germline CDR1 and CDR2 sequences are SGHRS and YFSETQ. Trimming stripped 5 bases from V and 7 bases from J, with 6 bases between. The CDR3 totals 11 residues. As DNA, the CDR3 is TGCGCCAGCAGACCGGTCGGGGAGCTGTTTTTT. It is translated as CASRPVGELFF.

The chain employs TRBV7-3 and TRBJ2-7; unclear D gene. Trimming took 5 bases from V and 6 from J, leaving 17 bases between them. CDR3 length: 14 amino acids. Germline V gives CDR1 SGHTA, CDR2 FQGTGA. The CDR3 DNA is TGTGCCAGCAGCCTAGGCTCTGCGAGCTCCGAGCAGTACTTC. It encodes CASSLGSASSEQYF. Complete variable domain (other parts from reference TRBV7-3 and TRBJ2-7): GAGVSQTPSNKVTEKGKYVELRCDPISGHTALYWYRQSLGQGPEFLIYFQGTGAADDSGLPNDRFFAVRPEGSVSTLKIQRTERGDSAVYLCASSLGSASSEQYFGPGTRLTVT.

J is TRBJ2-7 and V is TRBV15; tentatively, D is TRBD2 (5 bases). The V and J ends lost 0 bases and 6 bases respectively, with 12 bases between them. Germline CDR1 is LNHNV and CDR2 is YYDKDF (reference sequence). This CDR3 region has 14 residues. CDR3 nucleotide sequence: TGTGCCACCAGCAGAGATCGGGTGGGAGCCGAGCAGTACTTC. Its protein is CATSRDRVGAEQYF.

The chain uses TRBV4-3 and TRBJ2-5; 10 nucleotides match TRBD1. This CDR3 has 15 amino acids. Germline V lookup: CDR1 LGHNA, CDR2 YSLEER. Germline trimming cut 1 base from V and 2 bases from J; bases unmatched to any gene: 1. The DNA for the CDR3 is TGCGCCAGCAGCCAAGGGACAGGGGGACAAGAGACCCAGTACTTC. Translated, it gives CASSQGTGGQETQYF.

The chain is built from TRBV18 and TRBJ2-1; 13 bases are a match to TRBD2. The germline V gene encodes CDR1 KGHSH and CDR2 LQKENI. V was pared by 5 bases and J by 8 bases, with 3 bases of the junction left unmatched. The CDR3 runs 14 residues. CDR3 sequence reads: CASSRTSGSYEQFF. CDR3 nucleotides: TGTGCCAGCTCAAGGACTAGCGGGAGCTATGAGCAGTTCTTC.

The chain is built from TRBV29-1 and TRBJ2-2, with D perhaps matching TRBD2 (6 bases). The CDR3 has 12 residues. Trimming took 7 bases from V and 4 from J, leaving 10 bases between them. Looked up from germline, CDR1 is SQVTM and CDR2 is ANQGSEA. CDR3 nucleotides: TGCAGCGCCGGGGGACTCACCGGGGAGCTGTTTTTT. It codes for CSAGGLTGELFF.

DNA for the CDR3: TGCGCCAGCAGCTTCGGTCAGGGGGAATCTGAAGCTTTCTTT. Translated: CASSFGQGESEAFF. The chain recombines TRBV5-1 with TRBJ1-1; 7 nucleotides align to TRBD1. The CDR3 is 14 amino acids. The V and J ends lost 2 bases and 6 bases, in that order; junction bases with no gene match: 7. CDR1 is SGHRS and CDR2 is YFSETQ in the germline V gene.

The chain uses TRBV30 and TRBJ2-3, with 9 positions matching TRBD2. The CDR3 sequence is 14 residues long. CDR1 GTSNPN and CDR2 SVGIG come from the germline V gene (reference sequence). V gave up 4 bases and J gave up 4 bases; unmatched junction bases: 6. CDR3 protein: CAWTTGLAPDTQYF. DNA of the CDR3: TGTGCCTGGACAACGGGACTAGCTCCAGATACGCAGTATTTT. The variable domain in full, completed from reference TRBV30 and TRBJ2-3, reads SQTIHQWPATLVQPVGSPLSLECTVEGTSNPNLYWYRQAAGRGLQLLFYSVGIGQISSEVPQNLSASRPQDRQFILSSKKLLLSDSGFYLCAWTTGLAPDTQYFGPGTRLTVL.

Concerning this clone itself: Distinct nucleotide sequences in the sample also encode this CDR3. The chain joins TRBV5-1 to TRBJ1-4; 10 bases line up with TRBD1. The CDR3 contains 14 residues. CDR1 and CDR2 (germline): SGHRS, YFSETQ. V was pared by 3 bases and J by 5 bases, with 1 base of the junction left unmatched. CDR3 DNA: TGCGCCAGCAGCTGGGACAGGGGAAATGAAAAACTGTTTTTT. Translation: CASSWDRGNEKLFF. Using reference TRBV5-1 and TRBJ1-4 for the parts outside the CDR3, the full variable domain is KAGVTQTPRYLIKTRGQQVTLSCSPISGHRSVSWYQQTPGQGLQFLFEYFSETQRNKGNFPGRFSGRQFSNSRSEMNVSTLELGDSALYLCASSWDRGNEKLFFGSGTQLSVL.

V is TRBV18 and J is TRBJ1-1; tentatively, D is TRBD1 (5 bases). Germline V lookup: CDR1 KGHSH, CDR2 LQKENI. CDR3 size: 15 residues. V gave up 4 bases and J gave up 3 bases, with 15 bases separating them. The CDR3 nucleotides read TGTGCCAGCTCACGAGAAGGGGTTCAAGACACTGAAGCTTTCTTT. It encodes CASSREGVQDTEAFF.

This chain uses TRBV11-3 with TRBJ2-7; D ambiguous. There are 13 residues in the CDR3. Trimming removed 5 bases from V and 3 bases from J, with 11 bases in between. In germline, CDR1 is SGHNT, CDR2 YENEEA. The CDR3 DNA sequence: TGTGCCAGCAGCCAAGGCCCGGACTACGAGCAGTACTTC. Its protein is CASSQGPDYEQYF.